A single sample is the source of the 10 T cell receptor beta chains below, sequenced in a study of cytomegalovirus exposure and HLA in healthy donors. This PCR relied on a set of 60 Vbeta primers and 13 Jbeta primers. Some clones are missing from TCRdb's copy, which holds only in-frame ones; the method was immunoSEQ multiplex PCR. Recorded for this sample: approximately 150,000 clones. The source material was PBMCs. These receptors were obtained from a woman aged 45-59 years in good health and CMV-seronegative.

The genes are TRBV5-5 and TRBJ2-4; 10 nucleotides agree with TRBD1. Germline V CDR1 and CDR2: SGHKS, YYEKEE (reference sequence). This CDR3 is built from 17 residues. The V segment lost 4 bases and the J segment 2 bases; nucleotides outside the gene matches: 9. DNA for the CDR3: TGTGCCAGCAGCCCCGCGGGACAGGGGAAGACCAAAAACATTCAGTACTTC. The encoded protein is CASSPAGQGKTKNIQYF.

This chain uses TRBV5-6 with TRBJ2-7, with 9 bases that match TRBD2. The CDR3 consists of 16 residues. The germline V gene encodes CDR1 SGHDT and CDR2 YYEEEE. V trimming: 0 bases; J trimming: 5 bases; junction bases outside the gene matches: 9. CDR3 sequence: CASSLGGGRADDEQYF. DNA of the CDR3: TGTGCCAGCAGCTTGGGAGGCGGGAGGGCCGACGACGAGCAGTACTTC.

The gene calls are TRBV5-4 and TRBJ2-5, with D perhaps TRBD2 (6 bases). Trimming took 5 bases from V and 0 from J, leaving 14 bases between them. Per germline, CDR1 SGHNT and CDR2 YYREEE (reference sequence). The CDR3 runs to 15 residues. The CDR3 bases are TGTGCCAGCAGTCTCTCCGGGAGACACCAAGAGACCCAGTACTTC. Its protein is CASSLSGRHQETQYF.

This chain uses TRBV6-4 with TRBJ2-7; no clear D gene. This CDR3 has 13 amino acids. Germline lookup yields CDR1 MRHNA and CDR2 SNTAGT. V was pared by 2 bases and J by 2 bases, with 7 bases between. The CDR3 protein is CASSDGHTYEQYF. In nucleotides, the CDR3 is TGTGCCAGCAGTGACGGGCACACCTACGAGCAGTACTTC.

The gene calls are TRBV7-2 and TRBJ2-7; 8 bases agree with TRBD1. The CDR3 sequence is 15 residues long. Germline V gene data show CDR1 as SGHTA and CDR2 as FQGNSA. V shed 6 bases, J shed 3 bases, and the junction held 10 bases outside the gene matches. The CDR3 bases are TGTGCCAGCAGTTCTTCCTTCGGACAGGGCTACGAGCAGTACTTC. Its translation: CASSSSFGQGYEQYF.

The genes are TRBV5-1 and TRBJ2-5; D gene ambiguous. V lost 4 bases to trimming and J lost 2 bases, with 12 bases between them. Looked up from germline, CDR1 is SGHRS and CDR2 is YFSETQ. The CDR3 runs to 14 residues. The CDR3: CASSVEAVQETQYF. The CDR3, as DNA: TGCGCCAGCAGCGTCGAGGCGGTACAAGAGACCCAGTACTTC.

J is TRBJ1-2 and V is TRBV6-5; D remains ambiguous. Germline V gives CDR1 MNHEY, CDR2 SVGAGI. CDR3 length: 15 amino acids. Trimming cost V 7 bases and J 4 bases, with 19 bases left between them. CDR3 sequence: CASNPREGAPYGYTF. As DNA, the CDR3 is TGTGCCAGCAACCCCAGAGAAGGAGCTCCCTATGGCTACACCTTC.

This chain joins TRBV30 and TRBJ1-1, with 8 bases aligning to TRBD1. V shed 2 bases, J shed 7 bases, and the junction held 6 bases outside the gene matches. The CDR3 extends over 13 amino acids. Germline CDR1 is GTSNPN and CDR2 is SVGIG (reference sequence). For the CDR3, the DNA is TGTGCCTGGAGTTCGGACAGGGAGAATGAAGCTTTCTTT. Residues: CAWSSDRENEAFF.

The V call is TRBV6-4, the J call TRBJ2-3; D is perhaps TRBD2 (6 bases). Germline V gene lookup returns CDR1 MRHNA and CDR2 SNTAGT. V was shortened by 4 bases and J by 2 bases, with 10 bases between the two germline ends. The CDR3 has 14 amino acids. Here the CDR3 DNA reads TGTGCCAGCAGTGCGGGGGTTCACACAGATACGCAGTATTTT. It is translated as CASSAGVHTDTQYF.

The chain has TRBV7-2 and TRBJ1-2; tentatively, D is TRBD1 (5 bases). Germline V gives CDR1 SGHTA, CDR2 FQGNSA. The CDR3 runs to 14 residues. The V gene lost 1 base and the J gene lost 8 bases, with 14 bases spanning the gap. The CDR3 spells CASSLGGQMRGYTF. In nucleotides, the CDR3 is TGTGCCAGCAGCTTAGGGGGCCAGATGAGAGGCTACACCTTC.